This section outlines one TCR beta chain sequence together with its context. This sample stems from a study of Tregs in tolerant kidney transplant recipients. Measured with immunoSEQ multiplex PCR; TCRdb has only the in-frame clones, and not every one. The data hold over 55,000 clones, with around four fifths observed a single time. This CDR3 has 13 residues. Looked up from germline, CDR1 is GTSNPN and CDR2 is SVGIG (reference sequence). V was shortened by 4 bases and J by 6 bases, with 14 bases between the two germline ends. Specimen: CD4+ T cells from blood. The TCR originated in a human donor in good health. This sequence joins TRBV30 and TRBJ2-3; tentatively, D is TRBD2 (6 bases). CDR3 protein: CAWNRGTGDTQYF. CDR3 sequence (DNA): TGTGCCTGGAACCGGGGGACGGGGGATACGCAGTATTTT.